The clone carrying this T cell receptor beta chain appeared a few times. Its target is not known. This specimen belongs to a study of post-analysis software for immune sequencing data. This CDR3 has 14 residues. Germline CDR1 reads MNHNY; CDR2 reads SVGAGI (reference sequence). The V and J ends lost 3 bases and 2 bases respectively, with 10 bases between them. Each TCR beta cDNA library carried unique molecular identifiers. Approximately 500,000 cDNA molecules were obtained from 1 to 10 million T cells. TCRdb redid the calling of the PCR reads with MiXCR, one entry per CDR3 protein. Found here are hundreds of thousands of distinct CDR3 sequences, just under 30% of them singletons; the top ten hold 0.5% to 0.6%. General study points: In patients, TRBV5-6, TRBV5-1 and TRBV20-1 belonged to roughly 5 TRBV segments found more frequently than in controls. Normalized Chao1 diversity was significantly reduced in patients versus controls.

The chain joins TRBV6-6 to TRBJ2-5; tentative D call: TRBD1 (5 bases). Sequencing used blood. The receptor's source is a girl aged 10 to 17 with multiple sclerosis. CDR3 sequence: CASSYRPGQETQYF. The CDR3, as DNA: TGTGCCAGCAGTTATAGGCCAGGGCAAGAGACCCAGTACTTC.